The source of this T cell receptor (beta chain) is a study of patients and donors after allogeneic stem cell transplantation. Via MiXCR, TCRdb re-called the RT-PCR reads, giving one row per CDR3 protein. The table has approximately 160,000 distinct CDR3 sequences, approximately 30% seen once. The table lists this clonotype with a few counts. The CDR3 loop spans 16 amino acids. Looked up from germline, CDR1 is SQVTM and CDR2 is ANQGSEA. This receptor was obtained from a human donor who was either an allogeneic HSCT recipient or a stem cell or donor lymphocyte infusion donor (not recorded which). It is not recorded whose cells these are; they may come from a transplant donor. This chain joins TRBV29-1 and TRBJ1-2; a weak D match, TRBD1 (6 bases). The sequenced material came from blood, either unsorted or a sorted T cell fraction (not recorded which). This CDR3 reads CSSSGSKGGANYGYTF. The CDR3 bases are TGCAGTTCATCAGGAAGTAAAGGGGGGGCCAACTATGGCTACACCTTC.